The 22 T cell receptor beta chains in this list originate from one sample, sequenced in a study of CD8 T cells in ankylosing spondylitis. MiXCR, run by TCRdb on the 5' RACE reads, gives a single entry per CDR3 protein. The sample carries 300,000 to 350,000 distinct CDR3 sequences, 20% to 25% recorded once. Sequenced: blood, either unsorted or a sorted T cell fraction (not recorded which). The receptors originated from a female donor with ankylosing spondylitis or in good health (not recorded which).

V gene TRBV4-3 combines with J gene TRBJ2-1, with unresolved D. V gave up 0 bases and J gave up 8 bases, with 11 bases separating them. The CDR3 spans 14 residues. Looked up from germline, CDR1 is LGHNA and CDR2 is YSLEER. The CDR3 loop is CASSQDIKVDEQFF. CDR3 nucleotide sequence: TGCGCCAGCAGCCAAGATATAAAGGTCGATGAGCAGTTCTTC.

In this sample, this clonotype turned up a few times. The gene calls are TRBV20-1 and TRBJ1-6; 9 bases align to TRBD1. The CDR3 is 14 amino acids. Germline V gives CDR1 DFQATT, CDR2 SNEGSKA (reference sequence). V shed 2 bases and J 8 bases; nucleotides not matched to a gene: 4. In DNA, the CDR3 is TGCAGTGCTAGAACAGGGGGCGAATATTCACCCCTCCACTTT. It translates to CSARTGGEYSPLHF.

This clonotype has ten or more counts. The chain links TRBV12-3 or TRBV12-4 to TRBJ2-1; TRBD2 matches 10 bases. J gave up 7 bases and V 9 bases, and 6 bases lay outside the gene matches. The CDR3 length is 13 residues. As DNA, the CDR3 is TGTGCCAGTCACCTAGCGGGAGCGAATGAGCAGTTCTTC. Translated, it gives CASHLAGANEQFF.

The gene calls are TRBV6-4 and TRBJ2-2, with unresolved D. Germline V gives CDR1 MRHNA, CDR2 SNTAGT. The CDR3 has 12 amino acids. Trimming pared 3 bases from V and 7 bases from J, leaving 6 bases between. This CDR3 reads CASSEGSGELFF. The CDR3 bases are TGTGCCAGCAGTGAAGGAAGCGGGGAGCTGTTTTTT.

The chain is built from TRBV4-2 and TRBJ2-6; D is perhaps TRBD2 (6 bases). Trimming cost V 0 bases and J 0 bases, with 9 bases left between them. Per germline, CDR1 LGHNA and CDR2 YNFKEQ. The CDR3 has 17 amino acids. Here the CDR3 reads CASSQEEGHSGANVLTF. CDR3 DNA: TGTGCCAGCAGCCAAGAGGAGGGCCACTCTGGGGCCAACGTCCTGACTTTC.

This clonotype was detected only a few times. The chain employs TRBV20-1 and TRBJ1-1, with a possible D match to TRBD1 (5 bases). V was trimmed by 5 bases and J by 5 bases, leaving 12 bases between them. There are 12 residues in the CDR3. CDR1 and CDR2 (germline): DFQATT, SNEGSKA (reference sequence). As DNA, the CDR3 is TGCAGTGCTCCACAACAGGAAACTGAAGCTTTCTTT. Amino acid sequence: CSAPQQETEAFF.

This CDR3 reads CATSDLHPGTGNNEQFF. The CDR3 DNA is TGTGCCACCAGTGATCTGCACCCCGGGACAGGGAACAATGAGCAGTTCTTC. This rearrangement joins TRBV24-1 to TRBJ2-1; 9 bases align to TRBD1. V lost 3 bases, J lost 5 bases, and 10 bases stayed unmatched. CDR1 and CDR2 from the germline V gene are KGHDR and SFDVKD. CDR3 length equals 17 residues.

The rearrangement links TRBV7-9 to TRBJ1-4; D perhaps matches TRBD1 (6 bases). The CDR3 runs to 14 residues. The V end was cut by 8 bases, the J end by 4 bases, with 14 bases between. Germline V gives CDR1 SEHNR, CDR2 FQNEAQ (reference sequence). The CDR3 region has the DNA TGTGCCAGCCATAGCACAGGGCGTAATGAAAAACTGTTTTTT. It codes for CASHSTGRNEKLFF. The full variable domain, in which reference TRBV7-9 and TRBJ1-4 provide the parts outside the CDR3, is DTGVSQNPRHKITKRGQNVTFRCDPISEHNRLYWYRQTLGQGPEFLTYFQNEAQLEKSRLLSDRFSAERPKGSFSTLEIQRTEQGDSAMYLCASHSTGRNEKLFFGSGTQLSVL.

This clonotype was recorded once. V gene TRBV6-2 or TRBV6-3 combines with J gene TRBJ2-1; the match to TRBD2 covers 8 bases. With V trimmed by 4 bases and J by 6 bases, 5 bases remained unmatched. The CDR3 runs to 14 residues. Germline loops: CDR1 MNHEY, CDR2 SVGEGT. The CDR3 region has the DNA TGTGCCAGCAGTTTCCGGACTAGCATCAATGAGCAGTTCTTC. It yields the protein CASSFRTSINEQFF.

DNA for the CDR3: TGTGCCAGCTCAGTGTCTAGCGGGAGAACCGGGGAGCTGTTTTTT. Protein: CASSVSSGRTGELFF. The chain is built from TRBV7-2 and TRBJ2-2; the match to TRBD2 covers 10 bases. V lost 8 bases to trimming and J lost 5 bases; unmatched junction nucleotides: 8. Germline CDR1 and CDR2: SGHTA and FQGNSA. The CDR3 is 15 residues long.

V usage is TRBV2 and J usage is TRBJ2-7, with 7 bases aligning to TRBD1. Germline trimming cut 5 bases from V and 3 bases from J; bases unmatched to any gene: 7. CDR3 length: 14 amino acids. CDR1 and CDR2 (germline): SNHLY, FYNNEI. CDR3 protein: CASSHPRQGYEQYF. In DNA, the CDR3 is TGTGCCAGCAGTCACCCAAGACAGGGCTACGAGCAGTACTTC.

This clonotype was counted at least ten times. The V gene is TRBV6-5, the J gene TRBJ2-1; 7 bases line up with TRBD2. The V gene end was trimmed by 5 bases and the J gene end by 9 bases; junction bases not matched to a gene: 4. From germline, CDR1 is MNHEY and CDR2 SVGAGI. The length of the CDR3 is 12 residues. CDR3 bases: TGTGCCAGCAGTCAGCGGGGAGGTGAGCAGTTCTTC. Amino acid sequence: CASSQRGGEQFF.

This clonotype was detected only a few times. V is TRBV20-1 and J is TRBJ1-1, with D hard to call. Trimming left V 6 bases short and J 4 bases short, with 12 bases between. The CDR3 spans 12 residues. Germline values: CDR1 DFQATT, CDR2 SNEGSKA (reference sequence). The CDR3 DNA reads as TGCAGTGCCCGTCAGGCAGCCACTGAAGCTTTCTTT. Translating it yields CSARQAATEAFF.

CDR3 protein: CASSLPTGRGYTF. As DNA, the CDR3 is TGCGCCAGCAGCTTGCCGACAGGGAGAGGCTACACCTTC. This rearrangement joins TRBV5-1 to TRBJ1-2; 7 nucleotides agree with TRBD1. Germline lookup yields CDR1 SGHRS and CDR2 YFSETQ. J was trimmed by 8 bases and V by 1 base; bases with no gene match: 5. The CDR3 loop spans 13 amino acids.

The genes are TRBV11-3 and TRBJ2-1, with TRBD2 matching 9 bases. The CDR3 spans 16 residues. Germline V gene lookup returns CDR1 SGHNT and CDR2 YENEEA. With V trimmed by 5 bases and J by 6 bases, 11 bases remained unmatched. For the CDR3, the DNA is TGTGCCAGCAGCAAAGCGGGAGGCATGGGGGGCAATGAGCAGTTCTTC. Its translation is CASSKAGGMGGNEQFF.

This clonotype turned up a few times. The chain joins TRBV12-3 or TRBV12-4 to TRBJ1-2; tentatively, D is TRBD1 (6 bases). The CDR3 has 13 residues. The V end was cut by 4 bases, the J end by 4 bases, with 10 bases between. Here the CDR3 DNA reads TGTGCCAGCAGTTCCGACAGGTTCTATGGCTACACCTTC. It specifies CASSSDRFYGYTF.

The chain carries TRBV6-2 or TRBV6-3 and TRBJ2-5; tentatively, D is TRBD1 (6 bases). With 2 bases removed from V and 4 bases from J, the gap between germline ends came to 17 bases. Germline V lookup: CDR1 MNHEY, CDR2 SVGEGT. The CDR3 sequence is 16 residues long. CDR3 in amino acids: CASSYPLGGVRETQYF. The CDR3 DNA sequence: TGTGCCAGCAGTTACCCCTTAGGGGGAGTGAGAGAGACCCAGTACTTC.

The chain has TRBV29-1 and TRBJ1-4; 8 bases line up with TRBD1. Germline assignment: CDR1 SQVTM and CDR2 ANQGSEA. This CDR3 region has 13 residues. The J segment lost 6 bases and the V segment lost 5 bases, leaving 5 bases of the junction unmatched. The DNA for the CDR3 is TGCAGCGTTACAACAGGGGGGGATGAAAAACTGTTTTTT. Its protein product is CSVTTGGDEKLFF.

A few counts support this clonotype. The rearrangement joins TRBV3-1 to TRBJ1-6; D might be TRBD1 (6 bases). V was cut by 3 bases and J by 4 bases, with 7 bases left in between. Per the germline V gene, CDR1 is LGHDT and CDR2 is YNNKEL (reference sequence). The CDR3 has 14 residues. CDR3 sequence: CASSHGTYNSPLHF. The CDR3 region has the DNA TGTGCCAGCAGCCACGGGACATATAATTCACCCCTCCACTTT. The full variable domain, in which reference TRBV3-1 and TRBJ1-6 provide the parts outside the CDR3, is DTAVSQTPKYLVTQMGNDKSIKCEQNLGHDTMYWYKQDSKKFLKIMFSYNNKELIINETVPNRFSPKSPDKAHLNLHINSLELGDSAVYFCASSHGTYNSPLHFGNGTRLTVT.

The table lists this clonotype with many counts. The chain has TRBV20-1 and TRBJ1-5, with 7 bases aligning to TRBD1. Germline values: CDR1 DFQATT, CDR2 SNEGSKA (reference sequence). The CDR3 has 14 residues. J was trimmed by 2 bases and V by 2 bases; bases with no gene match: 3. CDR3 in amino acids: CSARSGQGNQPQHF. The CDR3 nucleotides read TGCAGTGCTAGATCCGGACAGGGCAATCAGCCCCAGCATTTT.

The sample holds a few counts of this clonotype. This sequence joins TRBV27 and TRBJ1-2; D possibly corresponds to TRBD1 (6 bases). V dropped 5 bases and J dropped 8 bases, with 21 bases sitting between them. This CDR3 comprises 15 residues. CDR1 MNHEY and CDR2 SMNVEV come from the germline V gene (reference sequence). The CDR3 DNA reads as TGTGCCAGCAGTCATGACAGGCCGATAATGGGCGGCTACACCTTC. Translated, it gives CASSHDRPIMGGYTF.

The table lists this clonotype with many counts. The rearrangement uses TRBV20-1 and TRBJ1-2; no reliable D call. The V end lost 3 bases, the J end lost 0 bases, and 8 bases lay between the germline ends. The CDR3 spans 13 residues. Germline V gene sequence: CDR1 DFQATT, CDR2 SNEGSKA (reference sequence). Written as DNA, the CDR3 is TGCAGTGCTAGCGACGGAACTAACTATGGCTACACCTTC. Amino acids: CSASDGTNYGYTF.